These T cell receptor beta chains were read from a single sample in a study of blood T cell repertoires in COVID-19. TCRdb's table, derived via immunoSEQ multiplex PCR, lists solely in-frame clones and lacks some. Of under 150,000 clones in the sample, more than 70% were seen once. The sequenced sample was peripheral blood. The source is a man between 65 and 85 years old with acute or convalescent COVID-19. The CDR3 runs from the conserved cysteine through the conserved F or W. D genes are given only for firm matches. Clone size is stated in some rows and not others, as once, few, many or a class when expanded.

>-|once|TRBV5-1|TRBJ2-5
CASSSGGPSRETQYF
TGCGCCAGCAGCTCCGGCGGGCCGAGTCGGGAGACCCAGTACTTC
>TRBD1|-|TRBV5-1|TRBJ2-7
CASSLVGQAAYEQYF
TGCGCCAGCAGCTTGGTAGGACAGGCAGCCTACGAGCAGTACTTC
>TRBD1|-|TRBV19|TRBJ1-1
CASSIVGQGSTEAFF
TGTGCCAGTAGTATAGTTGGACAGGGGTCGACTGAAGCTTTCTTT
>TRBD1|-|TRBV3-1/TRBV3-2|TRBJ1-2
CASSQAYGDSTNYGYTF
TGTGCCAGCAGCCAAGCCTATGGGGACAGTACTAACTATGGCTACACCTTC
>-|-|TRBV3-1/TRBV3-2|TRBJ2-7
CASSQDYGYEQYF
TGTGCCAGCAGCCAAGATTACGGTTACGAGCAGTACTTC
>TRBD1|few|TRBV10-3|TRBJ2-7
CAISDYRGKQYF
TGTGCCATCAGTGACTACAGGGGAAAGCAGTACTTC
>TRBD2|-|TRBV19|TRBJ2-1
CASRPGGNEQFF
TGTGCCAGTAGGCCGGGGGGTAATGAGCAGTTCTTC
>TRBD1|-|TRBV11-3|TRBJ1-1
CASSMIGQEPGEAFF
TGTGCCAGCAGCATGATAGGACAGGAGCCGGGTGAAGCTTTCTTT
>-|-|TRBV30|TRBJ2-1
CAWSRRRGNYNEQFF
TGTGCCTGGAGTCGTCGGCGGGGAAACTACAATGAGCAGTTCTTC
>-|-|TRBV19|TRBJ1-4
CASSPREGEKLFF
TGTGCCAGTAGTCCCAGGGAGGGGGAAAAACTGTTTTTT
>TRBD1|once|TRBV6-1|TRBJ2-1
CASREPGQGRYNEQFF
TGTGCCAGCAGAGAACCGGGACAGGGGAGATACAATGAGCAGTTCTTC
>TRBD1|-|TRBV24-1|TRBJ1-3
CATSDLVTGESGNTIYF
TGTGCCACCAGTGATTTGGTTACAGGGGAATCTGGAAACACCATATATTTT
>-|-|TRBV7-6|TRBJ1-6
CASSLGQASPLHF
TGTGCCAGCAGCTTAGGGCAGGCGTCACCCCTCCACTTT
>-|-|TRBV19|TRBJ1-3
CASTTGGSGNTIYF
TGTGCCAGTACTACGGGGGGGTCTGGAAACACCATATATTTT
>-|-|TRBV19|TRBJ1-2
CASSIQGGRSPNYGYTF
TGTGCCAGTAGTATCCAGGGCGGAAGGAGTCCTAACTATGGCTACACCTTC
>-|-|TRBV7-9|TRBJ2-7
CASSLEGDEQYF
TGTGCCAGCAGCTTAGAGGGGGATGAGCAGTACTTC
>TRBD2|-|TRBV5-1|TRBJ2-2
CASSSGWAGGRTGELFF
TGCGCCAGCAGCTCCGGATGGGCGGGGGGGCGAACCGGGGAGCTGTTTTTT
>-|few|TRBV15|TRBJ1-6
CATSEPWALSSLHF
TGTGCCACCAGCGAACCTTGGGCCCTCTCCTCCCTCCACTTT
>-|-|TRBV10-2|TRBJ1-5
CASRLGGTSNQPQHF
TGCGCCAGCAGACTTGGGGGGACGAGCAATCAGCCCCAGCATTTT
>-|-|TRBV19|TRBJ2-4
CASTLGTLNIQYF
TGTGCCAGTACCCTAGGGACTCTAAACATTCAGTACTTC
>TRBD1|once|TRBV19|TRBJ2-7
CASRQTGVDYEQYF
TGTGCCAGTAGGCAGACAGGGGTTGACTACGAGCAGTACTTC
>-|-|TRBV5-1|TRBJ1-2
CASSLEGYGYTF
TGCGCCAGCAGCTTGGAGGGGTATGGCTACACCTTC
>TRBD1|-|TRBV2|TRBJ1-5
CASSPQGARQPQHF
TGTGCCAGCAGCCCACAGGGGGCGAGGCAGCCCCAGCATTTT
>-|-|TRBV5-1|TRBJ1-1
CASSLSLSTEAFF
TGCGCCAGCAGCTTGTCATTGAGTACTGAAGCTTTCTTT
>-|-|TRBV28|TRBJ2-3
CASSSPGGTDTQYF
TGTGCCAGCAGTTCTCCGGGGGGCACAGATACGCAGTATTTT
>-|-|TRBV20-1|TRBJ2-5
CSASQLGFQETQYF
TGCAGTGCTAGTCAATTGGGCTTCCAAGAGACCCAGTACTTC
>TRBD2|-|TRBV28|TRBJ2-1
CASIRTSGGRANEQFF
TGTGCCAGCATCCGGACTAGCGGGGGGAGGGCCAATGAGCAGTTCTTC
>-|-|TRBV11-3|TRBJ2-5
CASSPSGVGTQYF
TGTGCCAGCAGCCCATCAGGGGTGGGGACCCAGTACTTC
>TRBD1|-|TRBV5-5|TRBJ2-7
CASSPGQVLSYEQYF
TGTGCCAGCAGCCCGGGACAGGTGCTCTCCTACGAGCAGTACTTC
>TRBD1|-|TRBV15|TRBJ1-2
CATSRRQGGFGYTF
TGTGCCACCAGCCGCCGACAGGGGGGGTTTGGCTACACCTTC
>-|-|TRBV14|TRBJ1-3
CASSQEVGGSGNTIYF
TGTGCCAGCAGCCAAGAGGTGGGGGGCTCTGGAAACACCATATATTTT
>-|-|TRBV7-9|TRBJ2-5
CASSLAFGGVETQYF
TGTGCCAGCAGCTTAGCTTTCGGAGGGGTGGAGACCCAGTACTTC
>TRBD1|-|TRBV7-9|TRBJ1-2
CASSLGTPGQGDGYTF
TGTGCCAGCAGCTTAGGAACCCCGGGACAGGGCGATGGCTACACCTTC
>TRBD2|few|TRBV7-2|TRBJ2-3
CASSSFPGLGISF
TGTGCCAGCAGCTCTTTTCCGGGACTAGGGATTAGTTTT
>-|-|TRBV6-5|TRBJ1-2
CASRRGRNYGYTF
TGTGCCAGCAGGCGAGGGCGAAACTATGGCTACACCTTC
>-|-|TRBV6-5|TRBJ1-1
CASSYGFGQTNTEAFF
TGTGCCAGCAGTTACGGGTTTGGGCAGACGAACACTGAAGCTTTCTTT
>TRBD1|-|TRBV4-1|TRBJ1-2
CASSRRTGGGDGYTF
TGCGCCAGCAGCCGAAGAACAGGGGGTGGAGATGGCTACACCTTC
>-|-|TRBV10-2|TRBJ2-1
CASTPSGGPEQFF
TGCGCCAGCACCCCCTCAGGCGGGCCTGAGCAGTTCTTC
>TRBD1|-|TRBV5-1|TRBJ1-2
CASTKDRDYGYTF
TGCGCCAGCACCAAGGACAGGGACTATGGCTACACCTTC
>TRBD1|-|TRBV28|TRBJ1-5
CASSRQGAGNQPQHF
TGTGCCAGCAGTAGACAGGGGGCGGGCAATCAGCCCCAGCATTTT
>TRBD1|-|TRBV5-6|TRBJ1-5
CASSMQGAFNTQHF
TGTGCCAGCAGCATGCAGGGGGCTTTTAATACCCAGCATTTT
>-|once|TRBV3-1/TRBV3-2|TRBJ1-1
CASSQDRNTEAFF
TGTGCCAGCAGCCAAGACAGGAACACTGAAGCTTTCTTT
>-|-|TRBV2|TRBJ2-1
CASSTWEQFF
TGTGCCAGCTCTACTTGGGAGCAGTTCTTC
>-|-|TRBV10-2|TRBJ1-4
CASSESRGHPSEKLFF
TGCGCCAGCAGTGAGTCCCGCGGCCACCCTAGCGAAAAACTGTTTTTT
>-|-|TRBV27|TRBJ2-1
CASSWRGYRSYNEQFF
TGTGCCAGCAGTTGGAGGGGATATCGCTCCTACAATGAGCAGTTCTTC
>TRBD1|-|TRBV5-5|TRBJ1-2
CASSSDRGAYGYTF
TGTGCCAGCAGCAGTGACAGGGGCGCCTATGGCTACACCTTC
>TRBD1|-|TRBV18|TRBJ2-3
CASSPIATGVVYDTQYF
TGTGCCAGCTCACCGATCGCTACAGGGGTAGTGTATGATACGCAGTATTTT
>-|few|TRBV19|TRBJ2-2
CASSIITGELFF
TGTGCCAGTAGTATTATCACCGGGGAGCTGTTTTTT
>TRBD2|-|TRBV4-1|TRBJ2-3
CASSEPGLAGGHTQYF
TGCGCCAGCAGCGAGCCCGGACTAGCGGGGGGTCATACGCAGTATTTT
>-|-|TRBV18|TRBJ1-2
CASSPNLNYGYTF
TGTGCCAGCTCACCAAACTTAAACTATGGCTACACCTTC
>TRBD1|-|TRBV27|TRBJ1-2
CASSFETGIGGYTF
TGTGCCAGCAGTTTTGAGACAGGGATCGGCGGCTACACCTTC
>-|-|TRBV19|TRBJ2-2
CARHPRLSGRLFF
TGTGCCAGACACCCACGACTATCGGGAAGGCTGTTTTTT
>-|-|TRBV5-1|TRBJ1-4
CASRAQTTTNEKLFF
TGCGCCAGCCGCGCCCAGACAACAACTAATGAAAAACTGTTTTTT